This T cell receptor (beta chain) was recovered during a study of tumor and adjacent non-tumor tissue in lung cancer (dated by TCRdb to the late 2010s). At the level of the whole study: Of the cohort, roughly 12 patients had adenocarcinoma, 2 had squamous cell carcinoma and 1 had small cell lung cancer. The approximately 15 patients were aged roughly 31 to 85 years, included around 10 men and 5 women, and had TNM stage I to III disease. A total of some 130 million productive TCRbeta reads were generated by sequencing, corresponding to an average of roughly 4 million reads per sample. The study compared bulk TCRbeta repertoires between lung tumor tissue and matched distant non-tumor lung tissue from approximately 14 lung cancer patients. TCRbeta CDR3 sequencing was performed on around 30 paired specimens, with one tumor sample and one normal lung sample collected per patient. On the study overall, not on this receptor specifically: In normal lung, the top 100 clones accounted for a significantly larger cumulative share of the repertoire than in tumor tissue. TCR diversity was significantly higher in younger patients, and higher tumor TCR diversity was associated with shorter overall and disease-free survival. Only around 16 patients were in the cohort, and the authors stated that larger samples and more detailed clinical data are needed. Significantly higher TCR diversity (inverse Simpson) was observed in tumor tissue than in normal lung tissue (roughly 390 vs 170, P = 0.0075, Mann-Whitney U test). The methods do not name the sequencing platform or mention unique molecular identifiers. Because peripheral blood was not sequenced, blood TCRbeta repertoires in the lung cancer patients of the study were not examined.

RNA was extracted from bulk unsorted tissue and checked for quality with a NanoDrop ND-1000 and an Agilent 2100. Newly diagnosed lung cancer patients without prior chemotherapy who had been admitted for thoracic surgery in China between August and November 2014 were enrolled as donors. Patients with previous radiotherapy or chemotherapy, or with another concurrent cancer, were excluded from the study. Pieces of surgical tissue measuring roughly 1-2.1 cm3 were kept in RNAlater solution and held at -80 degrees C until needed. The library was obtained by multiplex PCR. The instrument given in TCRdb is Illumina HiSeq 2500. Following protocols modified from ARM-PCR, the researchers constructed TCRbeta libraries through three rounds of nested PCR with primers (Table S4). Before sequencing, PCR products in the 200-500 bp range were cut out of the gel and cleaned up using the QIAquick gel extraction kit. The original methods were these. Reads were cleaned using Trimmomatic, were merged into complete CDR3 sequences using FLASH, and were assigned to V(D)J germline segments using MiTCR. Clonal diversity was computed as the inverse Simpson's index with VDJtools. A read counted as productive if the sequence was in-frame and lacked a premature stop codon. In-frame beta chains were kept once TCRdb had trimmed the public reads at Q25 with fastp and called clones with MiXCR. Each entry is one CDR3 protein sequence, shown with its most common DNA and genes. These V and J calls rely on TCRdb rather than the paper's analysis. The table for this sample lists approximately 100,000 distinct CDR3 sequences; around 75% of them were counted only once. The ten largest clones represent under 45% of the sample.

This clonotype was seen only a few times. No cognate antigen has been identified for it. Being one base from a much bigger clone, this may be a read error. The germline V gene (reference sequence) provides CDR1 DFQATT and CDR2 SNEGSKA. Trimming removed 5 bases from V and 2 bases from J; the gene matches leave 10 bases unexplained. Taken from cysteine to phenylalanine, the CDR3 has 16 residues. The sequence is cut down to CDR3 DNA, 48 bases in frame from base 1. The chain was built from TRBV20-1 and TRBJ2-3; 10 bases in the middle match TRBD2. This clonotype was sampled from a woman aged 60-75 years with non-small cell lung cancer. The sample taken for sequencing was lung tumor tissue. This receptor carries the CDR3 CSAGSGTSVNTDTQYF. The nucleotides are TGCAGTGCTGGATCCGGGACTAGCGTTAACACAGATACGCAGTATTTT.